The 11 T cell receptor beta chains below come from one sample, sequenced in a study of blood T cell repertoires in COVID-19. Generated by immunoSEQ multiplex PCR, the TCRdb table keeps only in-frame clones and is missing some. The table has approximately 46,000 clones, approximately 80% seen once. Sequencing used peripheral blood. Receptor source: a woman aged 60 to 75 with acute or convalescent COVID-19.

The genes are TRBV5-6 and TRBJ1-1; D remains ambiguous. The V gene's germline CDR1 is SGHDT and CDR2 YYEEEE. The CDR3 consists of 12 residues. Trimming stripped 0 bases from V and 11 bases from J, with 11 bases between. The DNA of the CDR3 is TGTGCCAGCAGCTTGGAGGGAGGGCCTGCTTTCTTT. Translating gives CASSLEGGPAFF.

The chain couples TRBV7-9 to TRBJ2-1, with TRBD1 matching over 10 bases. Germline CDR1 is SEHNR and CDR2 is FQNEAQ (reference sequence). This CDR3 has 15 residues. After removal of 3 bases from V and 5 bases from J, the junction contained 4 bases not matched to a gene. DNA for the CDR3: TGTGCCAGCAGCTTTGGGACAGGGGAACACAATGAGCAGTTCTTC. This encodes CASSFGTGEHNEQFF.

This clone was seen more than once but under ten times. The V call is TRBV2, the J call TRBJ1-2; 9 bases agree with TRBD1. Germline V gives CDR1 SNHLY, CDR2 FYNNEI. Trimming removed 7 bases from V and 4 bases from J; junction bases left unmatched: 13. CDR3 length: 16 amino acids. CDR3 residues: CASTRTGAAGGYGYTF. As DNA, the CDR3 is TGTGCCAGCACTCGGACAGGGGCCGCAGGGGGCTATGGCTACACCTTC.

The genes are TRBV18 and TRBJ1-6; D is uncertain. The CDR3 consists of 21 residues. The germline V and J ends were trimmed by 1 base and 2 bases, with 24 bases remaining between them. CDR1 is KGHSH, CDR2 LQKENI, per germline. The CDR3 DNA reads TGTGCCAGCTCACCACGTAGTTACAGCCCCGATACGTTCGCCTATAATTCACCCCTCCACTTT. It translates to CASSPRSYSPDTFAYNSPLHF.

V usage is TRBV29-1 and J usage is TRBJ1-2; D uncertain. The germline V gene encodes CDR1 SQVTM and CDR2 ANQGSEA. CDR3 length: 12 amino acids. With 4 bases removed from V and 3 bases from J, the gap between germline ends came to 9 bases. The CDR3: CSVGVRDYGYTF. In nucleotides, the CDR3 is TGCAGCGTTGGAGTTCGGGACTATGGCTACACCTTC.

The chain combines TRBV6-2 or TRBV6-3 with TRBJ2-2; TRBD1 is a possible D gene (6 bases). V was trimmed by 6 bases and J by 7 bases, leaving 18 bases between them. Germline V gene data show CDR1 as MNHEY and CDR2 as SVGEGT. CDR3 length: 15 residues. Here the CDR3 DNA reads TGTGCCAGCAGCCTTAGCACAGGGCCGGTCGGGGAGCTGTTTTTT. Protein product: CASSLSTGPVGELFF.

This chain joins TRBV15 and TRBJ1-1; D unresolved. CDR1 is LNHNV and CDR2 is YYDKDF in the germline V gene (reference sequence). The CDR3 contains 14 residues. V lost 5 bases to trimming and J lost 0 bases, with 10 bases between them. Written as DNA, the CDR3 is TGTGCCACCAGCGGCCGGGAGATGAACACTGAAGCTTTCTTT. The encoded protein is CATSGREMNTEAFF.

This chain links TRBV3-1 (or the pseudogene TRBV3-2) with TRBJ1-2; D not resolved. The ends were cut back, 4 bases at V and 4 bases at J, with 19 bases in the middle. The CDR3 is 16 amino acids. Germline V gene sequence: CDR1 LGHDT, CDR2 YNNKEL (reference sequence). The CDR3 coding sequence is TGTGCCAGCAGCCCAATAGAAGTAGGAGGGATCTATGGCTACACCTTC. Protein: CASSPIEVGGIYGYTF.

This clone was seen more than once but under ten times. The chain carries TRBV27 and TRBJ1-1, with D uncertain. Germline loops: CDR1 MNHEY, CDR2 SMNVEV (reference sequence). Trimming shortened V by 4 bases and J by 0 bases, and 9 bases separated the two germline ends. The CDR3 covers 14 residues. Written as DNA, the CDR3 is TGTGCCAGCAGTTCAAACGAGTTGAACACTGAAGCTTTCTTT. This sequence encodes CASSSNELNTEAFF.

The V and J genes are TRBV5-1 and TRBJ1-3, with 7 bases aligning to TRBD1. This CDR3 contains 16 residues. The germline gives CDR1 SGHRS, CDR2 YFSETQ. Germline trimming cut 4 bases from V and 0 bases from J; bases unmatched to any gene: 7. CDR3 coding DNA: TGCGCCAGCAGCCAGACAGGACAGGACTCTGGAAACACCATATATTTT. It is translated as CASSQTGQDSGNTIYF.

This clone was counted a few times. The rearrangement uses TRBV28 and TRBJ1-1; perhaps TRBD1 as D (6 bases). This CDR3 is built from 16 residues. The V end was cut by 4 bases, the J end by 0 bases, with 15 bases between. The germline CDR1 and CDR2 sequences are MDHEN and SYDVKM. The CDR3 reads CASSSLGGRMNTEAFF. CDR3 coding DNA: TGTGCCAGCAGTTCCCTCGGGGGGCGCATGAACACTGAAGCTTTCTTT.